This T cell receptor beta chain was retrieved from a study of monozygotic twins with inflammatory bowel disease. Findings and caveats of the study: Whereas healthy co-twins had higher TCRbeta diversity (inverse Simpson), IBD patients had lower diversity.

On this clonotype itself: The target antigen is unknown.

TCRdb reprocessed the 5' RACE reads; each CDR3 protein has one entry and no DNA is given. The sample table sets out about 300,000 distinct CDR3 sequences. CDR1 is SGHTA and CDR2 is FQGTGA in the germline V gene. The CDR3 spans 16 residues. The chain links TRBV7-3 to TRBJ2-1; TCRdb reports TRBD2, a call that lacks DNA to check it against. The specimen was blood. This clonotype was sampled from a human donor with ulcerative colitis or Crohn's disease, or a healthy co-twin of an affected twin (not recorded which). The CDR3 loop is CASSPSGTSGYNEQFF.